The 31 T cell receptor beta chains below all came from one sample that was sequenced in a study of shared clonotypes between healthy human individuals. The repertoire was sequenced with immunoSEQ multiplex PCR; TCRdb's copy has only in-frame clones and lacks some. The table lists roughly 700,000 clones, around 90% of them singletons. The source material was memory CD8+ T cells from PBMCs. Subset: CD45RO+ cells pooled with CCR7-negative TemRA cells. The receptor source for this set is a man aged 18-30 years in good health. Some clones in this sample may be carry-over from other donors' samples.

This chain links TRBV19 with TRBJ2-7, with 10 bases that match TRBD2. The germline V gene has CDR1 LNHDA and CDR2 SQIVND (reference sequence). This CDR3 has 15 amino acids. J lost 6 bases, V lost 1 base, and 6 bases had no gene match. The CDR3 coding sequence is TGTGCCAGTAGTATAGGAGCTAGCGGGAGCGGCGAGCAGTACTTC. Its translation: CASSIGASGSGEQYF.

The chain uses TRBV4-1 and TRBJ2-7, with D possibly TRBD2 on 6 matching bases. CDR3 length equals 15 residues. The germline gives CDR1 MGHRA, CDR2 YSYEKL. With 0 bases removed from V and 3 bases from J, the gap between germline ends came to 12 bases. In nucleotides, the CDR3 is TGCGCCAGCAGCCAAGATCTTGCGACTAGCTACGAGCAGTACTTC. Translating gives CASSQDLATSYEQYF.

The chain carries TRBV7-7 and TRBJ1-1; 7 nucleotides match TRBD1. From germline, CDR1 is SSHAT and CDR2 FNYEAQ (reference sequence). The V segment lost 5 bases and the J segment 2 bases; nucleotides outside the gene matches: 11. The CDR3 sequence is 16 residues long. CDR3: CASSPRPGGANTEAFF. CDR3 in DNA: TGTGCCAGCAGCCCACGTCCAGGGGGGGCTAACACTGAAGCTTTCTTT.

The chain is built from TRBV27 and TRBJ2-7; D remains unclear. CDR1 and CDR2 from the germline V gene are MNHEY and SMNVEV (reference sequence). V lost 0 bases, J lost 0 bases, and 9 bases lay in between. The CDR3 length is 15 residues. CDR3 in amino acids: CASSLSLGNSYEQYF. As DNA, the CDR3 is TGTGCCAGCAGTTTATCGCTAGGGAACTCCTACGAGCAGTACTTC.

The chain has TRBV10-3 and TRBJ2-1; 7 bases are a match to TRBD2. With V trimmed by 4 bases and J by 6 bases, 9 bases remained unmatched. The CDR3 consists of 15 residues. Germline V gene sequence: CDR1 ENHRY, CDR2 SYGVKD. For the CDR3, the DNA is TGTGCCATCAGTGGGGCGGGAGTGTTAGTCAATGAGCAGTTCTTC. It specifies CAISGAGVLVNEQFF.

V usage is TRBV7-9 and J usage is TRBJ2-7; D is undetermined. This CDR3 spans 13 amino acids. Germline V gives CDR1 SEHNR, CDR2 FQNEAQ (reference sequence). Between the trimmed V and J ends, which lost 3 bases and 4 bases, there was a span of 10 bases. This CDR3 is CASSLGSGYEQYF. In DNA, the CDR3 is TGTGCCAGCAGCTTGGGTTCCGGATACGAGCAGTACTTC.

The CDR3: CASSPRGFGNEQFF. CDR3 in DNA: TGCGCCAGCAGTCCTCGGGGGTTTGGAAATGAGCAGTTCTTC. J is TRBJ2-1 and V is TRBV10-1; maybe TRBD2 (6 bases). Trimming removed 5 bases from V and 7 bases from J, with 15 bases in between. Germline V lookup: CDR1 WNHNN, CDR2 SYGVQD (reference sequence). CDR3 size: 14 residues.

This CDR3 reads CASSFLASGRGTDTQYF. CDR3 sequence (DNA): TGTGCCAGCAGTTTCCTCGCTAGCGGGAGGGGCACAGATACGCAGTATTTT. The V and J genes are TRBV28 and TRBJ2-3; 12 nucleotides match TRBD2. There are 17 residues in the CDR3. V lost 3 bases to trimming and J lost 1 base; unmatched junction nucleotides: 5. The germline V gene has CDR1 MDHEN and CDR2 SYDVKM.

The rearrangement uses TRBV10-3 and TRBJ2-3; the D gene could be TRBD1 or TRBD2 (5 bases each). V lost 0 bases and J 2 bases, leaving 12 bases between the germline ends. Germline lookup yields CDR1 ENHRY and CDR2 SYGVKD. CDR3 length: 16 residues. The CDR3 nucleotides read TGTGCCATCAGTGAGTCGTTGTGGGGGTCCACAGATACGCAGTATTTT. Translating gives CAISESLWGSTDTQYF.

The V and J genes are TRBV7-2 and TRBJ2-3, with D possibly TRBD1 on 5 matching bases. CDR1 and CDR2 (germline): SGHTA, FQGNSA. The CDR3 extends over 13 amino acids. Trimming shortened V by 2 bases and J by 4 bases, and 7 bases separated the two germline ends. The CDR3 DNA follows: TGTGCCAGCAGCTTACCAGGGCCAGATACGCAGTATTTT. Translating it yields CASSLPGPDTQYF.

The chain recombines TRBV5-4 with TRBJ1-2, with D uncertain. This CDR3 spans 13 amino acids. Trimming shortened V by 1 base and J by 8 bases, and 12 bases separated the two germline ends. Germline V lookup: CDR1 SGHNT, CDR2 YYREEE (reference sequence). CDR3 sequence: CASSLSQVEGYTF. CDR3 sequence (DNA): TGTGCCAGCAGCTTGAGCCAGGTCGAAGGCTACACCTTC.

The chain has TRBV7-8 and TRBJ2-1; weak D call: TRBD2 (6 bases). The V gene's germline CDR1 is SGHVS and CDR2 FQNEAQ. This CDR3 comprises 16 residues. V was trimmed by 0 bases and J by 7 bases, leaving 16 bases between them. CDR3 protein: CASSLAAGIGGNEQFF. The CDR3 DNA follows: TGTGCCAGCAGCTTAGCGGCGGGGATCGGAGGTAATGAGCAGTTCTTC. The whole variable domain, remainder taken from reference TRBV7-8 and TRBJ2-1, is GAGVSQSPRYKVAKRGQDVALRCDPISGHVSLFWYQQALGQGPEFLTYFQNEAQLDKSGLPSDRFFAERPEGSVSTLKIQRTQQEDSAVYLCASSLAAGIGGNEQFFGPGTRLTVL.

The rearrangement uses TRBV27 and TRBJ2-1; D perhaps matches TRBD2 (6 bases). Germline-derived CDR1 and CDR2 are MNHEY and SMNVEV (reference sequence). The CDR3 is 16 residues long. V was cut by 0 bases and J by 0 bases, with 9 bases left in between. The CDR3 nucleotides are TGTGCCAGCAGTTTATCTGTCGGGAGCTCCTACAATGAGCAGTTCTTC. It encodes CASSLSVGSSYNEQFF.

The chain combines TRBV28 with TRBJ1-5; 8 bases align to TRBD1. The ends lost 2 bases at V and 0 bases at J; junction bases unmatched: 6. This CDR3 is 17 amino acids long. Per germline, CDR1 MDHEN and CDR2 SYDVKM. CDR3 DNA sequence: TGTGCCAGCAGTTTACTCGACAGGGGATATAGCAATCAGCCCCAGCATTTT. This translates into CASSLLDRGYSNQPQHF. Filled out from reference TRBV28 and TRBJ1-5, the complete variable domain reads DVKVTQSSRYLVKRTGEKVFLECVQDMDHENMFWYRQDPGLGLRLIYFSYDVKMKEKGDIPEGYSVSREKKERFSLILESASTNQTSMYLCASSLLDRGYSNQPQHFGDGTRLSIL.

This chain joins TRBV19 and TRBJ1-1, with 8 bases that match TRBD1. This CDR3 region has 14 residues. CDR1 is LNHDA and CDR2 is SQIVND in the germline V gene (reference sequence). The V segment lost 5 bases and the J segment 4 bases; nucleotides outside the gene matches: 6. CDR3 sequence: CASSAPGQGTEAFF. DNA for the CDR3: TGTGCCAGTAGTGCACCCGGACAGGGCACTGAAGCTTTCTTT.

J is TRBJ1-2 and V is TRBV7-2; D not resolved. V lost 4 bases and J 4 bases, leaving 10 bases between the germline ends. Germline CDR1 SGHTA, CDR2 FQGNSA. The length of the CDR3 is 13 residues. The CDR3: CASSSALSYGYTF. DNA of the CDR3: TGTGCCAGCAGCTCCGCCCTATCCTATGGCTACACCTTC.

The chain carries TRBV19 and TRBJ2-5, with D maybe TRBD2 (5 bases). V shed 1 base and J shed 5 bases, with 20 bases lying between them. Germline CDR1 and CDR2: LNHDA and SQIVND (reference sequence). CDR3 size: 17 residues. The CDR3 here is CASSIGRVFLGGETQYF. The CDR3 DNA follows: TGTGCCAGTAGTATAGGAAGGGTGTTTCTAGGCGGGGAGACCCAGTACTTC.

The chain couples TRBV7-2 to TRBJ2-7; D unresolved. Germline V CDR1 and CDR2: SGHTA, FQGNSA. CDR3 length: 12 amino acids. V lost 1 base, J lost 5 bases, and 6 bases lay in between. In DNA form, the CDR3 reads TGTGCCAGCAGCTTAGGGTGGGACGAGCAGTACTTC. Its protein product is CASSLGWDEQYF.

The rearrangement joins TRBV28 to TRBJ2-1, with 7 bases identical to TRBD1. CDR1 and CDR2 (germline): MDHEN, SYDVKM. Germline trimming cut 5 bases from V and 4 bases from J; bases unmatched to any gene: 5. The length of the CDR3 is 14 residues. CDR3 sequence: CASSLGDSYNEQFF. CDR3 bases: TGTGCCAGCAGTCTTGGGGACAGTTACAATGAGCAGTTCTTC. Variable domain in full (rest from reference TRBV28 and TRBJ2-1): DVKVTQSSRYLVKRTGEKVFLECVQDMDHENMFWYRQDPGLGLRLIYFSYDVKMKEKGDIPEGYSVSREKKERFSLILESASTNQTSMYLCASSLGDSYNEQFFGPGTRLTVL.

This clone was counted a single time. The V gene is TRBV5-4, the J gene TRBJ2-2, with D uncertain. Looked up from germline, CDR1 is SGHNT and CDR2 is YYREEE (reference sequence). Between the trimmed V and J ends, which lost 3 bases and 2 bases, there was a span of 5 bases. CDR3 length: 13 amino acids. Here the CDR3 reads CASSYHNTGELFF. CDR3 sequence (DNA): TGTGCCAGCAGCTACCATAACACCGGGGAGCTGTTTTTT.

On this clone: Other DNA sequences in this specimen translate into the identical CDR3. This rearrangement joins TRBV6-1 to TRBJ2-7, with D maybe TRBD1 (5 bases). The V and J ends lost 0 bases and 3 bases respectively, with 6 bases between them. CDR1 is MNHNS, CDR2 SASEGT, per germline. The CDR3 is made up of 13 amino acids. The CDR3 spells CASSEAGDYEQYF. Written as DNA, the CDR3 is TGTGCCAGCAGTGAAGCAGGGGACTACGAGCAGTACTTC.

CDR3 residues: CSAEAAFF. The CDR3 DNA follows: TGCAGCGCGGAGGCCGCTTTCTTT. The genes are TRBV29-1 and TRBJ1-1, with D unclear. From germline, CDR1 is SQVTM and CDR2 ANQGSEA. Deletions cut 7 bases from V and 11 bases from J, with 8 bases between. The CDR3 is made up of 8 amino acids.

This chain connects TRBV7-6 to TRBJ2-4; TRBD2 aligns across 7 bases. Trimming took 1 base from V and 9 from J; bases not matched to a gene: 6. Germline V gives CDR1 SGHVS, CDR2 FNYEAQ. There are 14 residues in the CDR3. CDR3 sequence (DNA): TGTGCCAGCAGCTTAGGGGAGGGCCCAAGCATTCAGTACTTC. Encoded protein: CASSLGEGPSIQYF.

The chain has TRBV5-4 and TRBJ2-7; 7 nucleotides align to TRBD1. V shed 2 bases, J shed 2 bases, and the junction held 4 bases outside the gene matches. From germline, CDR1 is SGHNT and CDR2 YYREEE (reference sequence). The CDR3 length is 14 residues. The CDR3 protein is CASSFYRGPYEQYF. The DNA of the CDR3 is TGTGCCAGCAGCTTCTACAGGGGCCCCTACGAGCAGTACTTC.

V and J are TRBV5-4 and TRBJ2-1; 8 bases agree with TRBD2. The V and J ends lost 0 bases and 7 bases, in that order; junction bases with no gene match: 9. This CDR3 contains 16 residues. Germline CDR1 is SGHNT and CDR2 is YYREEE (reference sequence). Written as DNA, the CDR3 is TGTGCCAGCAGCTTGGCCGTGACAGCGGGAGCTAATGAGCAGTTCTTC. It specifies CASSLAVTAGANEQFF.

The V gene is TRBV7-3, the J gene TRBJ2-1; 8 bases map to TRBD1. Per the germline V gene, CDR1 is SGHTA and CDR2 is FQGTGA. After removal of 4 bases from V and 4 bases from J, the junction contained 6 bases not matched to a gene. The CDR3 extends over 15 amino acids. The CDR3 region has the DNA TGTGCCAGCAGCTACAGGACAGGGAGATACAATGAGCAGTTCTTC. Translation gives CASSYRTGRYNEQFF.

The rearrangement uses TRBV6-5 and TRBJ1-1; maybe TRBD1 (5 bases). Germline V CDR1 and CDR2: MNHEY, SVGAGI. This CDR3 spans 15 amino acids. Trimming took off 3 bases at V and 0 bases at J, with 11 bases between the two ends. The CDR3 here is CASSYRGRLNTEAFF. The CDR3 DNA is TGTGCCAGCAGTTATCGGGGGAGACTGAACACTGAAGCTTTCTTT.

The chain uses TRBV7-9 and TRBJ1-2; D unclear. Germline V CDR1 and CDR2: SEHNR, FQNEAQ (reference sequence). Trimming left V 5 bases short and J 8 bases short, with 9 bases between. This CDR3 contains 11 residues. The DNA for the CDR3 is TGTGCCAGCAGCACATCGTTCGGCTACACCTTC. The encoded protein is CASSTSFGYTF.

The chain uses TRBV11-2 and TRBJ2-1; D is ambiguous. CDR1 is SGHAT and CDR2 is FQNNGV in the germline V gene. The V and J ends lost 2 bases and 3 bases respectively, with 11 bases between them. CDR3 length: 15 amino acids. The CDR3 DNA sequence: TGTGCCAGCAGCTTAATCGGCGGCGTCTACAATGAGCAGTTCTTC. This translates into CASSLIGGVYNEQFF.

CDR3 sequence reads: CAWDLGTGGRADTQYF. The CDR3, as DNA: TGTGCCTGGGACCTCGGGACAGGGGGCCGGGCAGATACGCAGTATTTT. The genes are TRBV30 and TRBJ2-3, with 12 bases fitting TRBD1. This CDR3 has 16 amino acids. J gave up 4 bases and V 5 bases, and 10 bases lay outside the gene matches. The germline gives CDR1 GTSNPN, CDR2 SVGIG (reference sequence).

The chain links TRBV27 to TRBJ2-7, with D perhaps matching TRBD1 (5 bases). V lost 7 bases and J lost 4, with 14 bases in between. Germline V lookup: CDR1 MNHEY, CDR2 SMNVEV (reference sequence). CDR3 length: 13 amino acids. CDR3 in DNA: TGTGCCAGCACCCCAGGGTTCGGGTACGAGCAGTACTTC. It is translated as CASTPGFGYEQYF.